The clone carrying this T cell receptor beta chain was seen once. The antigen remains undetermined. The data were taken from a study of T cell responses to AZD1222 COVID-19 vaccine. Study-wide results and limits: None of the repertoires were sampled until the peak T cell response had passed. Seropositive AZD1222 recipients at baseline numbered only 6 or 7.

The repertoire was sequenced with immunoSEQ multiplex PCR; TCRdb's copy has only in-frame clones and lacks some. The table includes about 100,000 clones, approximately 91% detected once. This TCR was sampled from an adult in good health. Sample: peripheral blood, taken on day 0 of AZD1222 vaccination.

CDR3 coding DNA: TGTGCCAGCAGCTCATCTGGAGGAAACACCATATATTTT. Translated, it gives CASSSSGGNTIYF. The chain uses TRBV9 and TRBJ1-3, with D unclear. The germline V gene has CDR1 SGDLS and CDR2 YYNGEE. The CDR3 spans 13 residues. The V and J ends lost 4 bases and 4 bases respectively, with 9 bases between them.